This T cell receptor beta chain was captured in a study of CDR3 diversity in severe acne. TCRdb ran MiXCR on the PCR reads and lists one entry per CDR3 protein. Of around 85,000 distinct CDR3 sequences in the sample, roughly 49% are singletons; the top ten hold around 10%. This CDR3 has 13 amino acids. Per the germline V gene, CDR1 is SGHRS and CDR2 is YFSETQ. With 0 bases removed from V and 6 bases from J, the gap between germline ends came to 10 bases. The source is a male donor with severe acne vulgaris. The sequenced sample consisted of blood. The chain uses TRBV5-1 and TRBJ2-7; a weak D match, TRBD2 (6 bases). The CDR3 spells CASSLDPGSEQYF. The DNA of the CDR3 is TGCGCCAGCAGCTTGGACCCCGGGAGCGAGCAGTACTTC. The full variable domain, with the rest looked up from reference TRBV5-1 and TRBJ2-7, is KAGVTQTPRYLIKTRGQQVTLSCSPISGHRSVSWYQQTPGQGLQFLFEYFSETQRNKGNFPGRFSGRQFSNSRSEMNVSTLELGDSALYLCASSLDPGSEQYFGPGTRLTVT.